These 13 T cell receptor beta chains were sequenced from one sample in a study of cytomegalovirus exposure and HLA in healthy donors. With 60 Vbeta and 13 Jbeta primers, the PCR was carried out. Produced via immunoSEQ multiplex PCR; TCRdb's table is partial and in-frame only. The sample has roughly 180,000 clones; 65% to 85% are singletons. The sequenced sample consisted of PBMCs. The receptors were gathered from a woman aged 18-29 years in good health and CMV-seronegative.

This chain uses TRBV5-1 with TRBJ1-1; TRBD1 matches at 8 bases. The V and J ends lost 4 bases and 2 bases, in that order; junction bases with no gene match: 4. Germline CDR1 is SGHRS and CDR2 is YFSETQ. The CDR3 length is 14 residues. Here the CDR3 DNA reads TGCGCCAGCAGCACTGGACAGGGAAACACTGAAGCTTTCTTT. Amino acid sequence: CASSTGQGNTEAFF.

The chain has TRBV2 and TRBJ2-2; TRBD2 aligns across 13 bases. Germline lookup yields CDR1 SNHLY and CDR2 FYNNEI. After removal of 7 bases from V and 4 bases from J, the junction contained 9 bases not matched to a gene. The CDR3 loop spans 17 amino acids. CDR3 sequence: CASINMGLAGSTGELFF. CDR3 bases: TGTGCCAGCATCAATATGGGACTAGCGGGAAGCACCGGGGAGCTGTTTTTT.

The chain employs TRBV6-1 and TRBJ2-2, with 9 bases identical to TRBD2. The CDR3 loop spans 16 amino acids. The trim removed 3 bases at V and 5 bases at J, leaving 7 bases unmatched. Germline assignment: CDR1 MNHNS and CDR2 SASEGT. The chain's CDR3 is CASSDVSGRGTGELFF. The DNA for the CDR3 is TGTGCCAGCAGTGACGTTAGCGGGAGAGGGACCGGGGAGCTGTTTTTT.

The chain links TRBV4-1 to TRBJ1-4; no clear D. The V gene's germline CDR1 is MGHRA and CDR2 YSYEKL. The CDR3 has 14 amino acids. With 4 bases removed from V and 11 bases from J, the gap between germline ends came to 17 bases. Here the CDR3 reads CASSPAGRIGKLFF. In DNA, the CDR3 is TGCGCCAGCAGCCCGGCGGGCAGAATAGGTAAACTGTTTTTT.

V gene TRBV10-3 combines with J gene TRBJ1-1; 8 nucleotides agree with TRBD1. Germline CDR1 reads ENHRY; CDR2 reads SYGVKD. The CDR3 consists of 17 residues. V shed 9 bases, J shed 4 bases, and the junction held 19 bases outside the gene matches. The CDR3 region is CAITRAPETGVGTEAFF. CDR3 DNA: TGTGCCATAACTCGGGCCCCCGAGACAGGGGTTGGCACTGAAGCTTTCTTT.

The chain combines TRBV6-6 with TRBJ1-4; D not certain. V lost 6 bases to trimming and J lost 5 bases, with 10 bases between them. CDR3 length equals 13 residues. Germline V lookup: CDR1 MNHNY, CDR2 SVGAGI (reference sequence). In DNA, the CDR3 is TGTGCCAGCAGCCTCCGGGAAAATGAAAAACTGTTTTTT. This gives the protein CASSLRENEKLFF.

The CDR3 nucleotides read TGTGCCAGCAGCTCGTTAGTAGTCGGTGAGCAGTTCTTC. Amino acid sequence: CASSSLVVGEQFF. The V and J genes are TRBV7-2 and TRBJ2-1; unclear D gene. CDR1 and CDR2 from the germline V gene are SGHTA and FQGNSA. CDR3 length: 13 residues. The ends were cut back, 4 bases at V and 9 bases at J, with 13 bases in the middle. Variable domain in full (rest from reference TRBV7-2 and TRBJ2-1): GAGVSQSPSNKVTEKGKDVELRCDPISGHTALYWYRQSLGQGLEFLIYFQGNSAPDKSGLPSDRFSAERTGGSVSTLTIQRTQQEDSAVYLCASSSLVVGEQFFGPGTRLTVL.

This clone was counted once. The chain links TRBV4-1 to TRBJ2-7; possibly TRBD1 for D (6 bases). This CDR3 comprises 15 residues. The V gene lost 2 bases and the J gene lost 9 bases, with 20 bases spanning the gap. Germline V lookup: CDR1 MGHRA, CDR2 YSYEKL. The CDR3 bases are TGCGCCAGCAGCCAACTCCGGACAGTTGGAGACGCGCAGTACTTC. It specifies CASSQLRTVGDAQYF.

The chain has TRBV5-6 and TRBJ2-7; 8 bases are a match to TRBD2. Germline V gene lookup returns CDR1 SGHDT and CDR2 YYEEEE. CDR3 length: 14 residues. The trim removed 2 bases at V and 2 bases at J, leaving 3 bases unmatched. DNA of the CDR3: TGTGCCAGCAGCTTCACTAGCGGTGCCTACGAGCAGTACTTC. Protein product: CASSFTSGAYEQYF.

The CDR3 DNA is TGTGCCAGCTCACCACGGGGCCTCGAGAGTAACGAGCAGTACTTC. Translation gives CASSPRGLESNEQYF. V and J are TRBV18 and TRBJ2-7; D perhaps matches TRBD1 (5 bases). Germline CDR1 KGHSH, CDR2 LQKENI. The CDR3 length is 15 residues. V gave up 1 base and J gave up 5 bases, with 15 bases separating them.

CDR3 region: CASSPGGRAVYEQYF. In nucleotides, the CDR3 is TGTGCCAGCAGCCCCGGCGGGAGGGCCGTTTACGAGCAGTACTTC. The chain carries TRBV7-2 and TRBJ2-7; 9 bases are shared with TRBD2. Trimming removed 5 bases from V and 4 bases from J; junction bases left unmatched: 9. The germline V gene has CDR1 SGHTA and CDR2 FQGNSA. The CDR3 length is 15 residues.

The rearrangement uses TRBV5-4 and TRBJ2-3, with D unclear. The ends were cut back, 7 bases at V and 1 base at J, with 10 bases in the middle. Germline-derived CDR1 and CDR2 are SGHNT and YYREEE (reference sequence). The CDR3 has 13 residues. DNA for the CDR3: TGTGCCAGCGCTCCTTCGGGCACAGATACGCAGTATTTT. It codes for CASAPSGTDTQYF. Filled out from reference TRBV5-4 and TRBJ2-3, the complete variable domain reads ETGVTQSPTHLIKTRGQQVTLRCSSQSGHNTVSWYQQALGQGPQFIFQYYREEENGRGNFPPRFSGLQFPNYSSELNVNALELDDSALYLCASAPSGTDTQYFGPGTRLTVL.

The gene calls are TRBV19 and TRBJ1-2; D remains ambiguous. The CDR3 extends over 14 amino acids. Germline V gene sequence: CDR1 LNHDA, CDR2 SQIVND (reference sequence). V dropped 3 bases and J dropped 0 bases, with 8 bases sitting between them. The CDR3 protein is CASSISTANYGYTF. CDR3 nucleotide sequence: TGTGCCAGTAGTATCTCTACAGCTAACTATGGCTACACCTTC.